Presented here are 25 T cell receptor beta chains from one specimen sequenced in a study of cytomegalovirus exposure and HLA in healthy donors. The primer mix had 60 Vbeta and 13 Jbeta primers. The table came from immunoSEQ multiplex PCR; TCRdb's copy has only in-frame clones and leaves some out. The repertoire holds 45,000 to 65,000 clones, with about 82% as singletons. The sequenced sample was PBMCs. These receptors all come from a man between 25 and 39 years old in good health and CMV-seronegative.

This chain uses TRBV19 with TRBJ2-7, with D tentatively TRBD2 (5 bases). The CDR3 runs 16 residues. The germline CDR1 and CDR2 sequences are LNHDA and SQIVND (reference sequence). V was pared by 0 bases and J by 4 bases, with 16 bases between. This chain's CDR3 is CASSIDLGLAGYEQYF. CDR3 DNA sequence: TGTGCCAGTAGTATAGATCTAGGTCTAGCTGGATACGAGCAGTACTTC.

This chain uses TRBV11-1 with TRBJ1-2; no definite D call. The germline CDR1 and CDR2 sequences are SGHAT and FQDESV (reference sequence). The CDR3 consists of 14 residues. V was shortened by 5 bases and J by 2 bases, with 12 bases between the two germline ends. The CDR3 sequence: CASSPVILNYGYTF. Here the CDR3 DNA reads TGTGCCAGCAGCCCGGTAATCCTCAACTATGGCTACACCTTC.

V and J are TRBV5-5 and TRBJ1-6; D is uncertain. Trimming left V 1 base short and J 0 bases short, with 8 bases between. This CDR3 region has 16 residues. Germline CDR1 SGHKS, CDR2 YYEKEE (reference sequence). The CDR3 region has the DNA TGTGCCAGCAGCTTGCTACGGAGCTCCTATAATTCACCCCTCCACTTT. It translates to CASSLLRSSYNSPLHF.

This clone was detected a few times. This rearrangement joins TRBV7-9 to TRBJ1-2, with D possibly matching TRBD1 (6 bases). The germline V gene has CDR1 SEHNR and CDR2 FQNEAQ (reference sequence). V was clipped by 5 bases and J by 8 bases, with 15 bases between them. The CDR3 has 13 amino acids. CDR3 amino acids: CASSTQGPLGYTF. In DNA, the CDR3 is TGTGCCAGCAGCACCCAGGGGCCCCTGGGCTACACCTTC. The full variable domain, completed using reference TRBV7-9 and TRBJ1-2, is DTGVSQNPRHKITKRGQNVTFRCDPISEHNRLYWYRQTLGQGPEFLTYFQNEAQLEKSRLLSDRFSAERPKGSFSTLEIQRTEQGDSAMYLCASSTQGPLGYTFGSGTRLTVV.

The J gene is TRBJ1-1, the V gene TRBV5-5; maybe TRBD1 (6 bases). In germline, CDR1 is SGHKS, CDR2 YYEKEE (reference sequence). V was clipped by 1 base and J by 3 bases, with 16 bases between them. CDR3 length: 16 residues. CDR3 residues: CASSLMGRQGYTEAFF. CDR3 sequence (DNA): TGTGCCAGCAGCTTGATGGGTCGGCAGGGGTACACTGAAGCTTTCTTT.

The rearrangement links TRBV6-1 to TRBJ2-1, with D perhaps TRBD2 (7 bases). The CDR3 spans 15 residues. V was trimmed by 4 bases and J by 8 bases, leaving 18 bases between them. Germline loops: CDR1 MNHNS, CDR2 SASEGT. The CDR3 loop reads CASSALKGGRDEQFF. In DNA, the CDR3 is TGTGCCAGCAGTGCCCTCAAGGGGGGGAGGGATGAGCAGTTCTTC.

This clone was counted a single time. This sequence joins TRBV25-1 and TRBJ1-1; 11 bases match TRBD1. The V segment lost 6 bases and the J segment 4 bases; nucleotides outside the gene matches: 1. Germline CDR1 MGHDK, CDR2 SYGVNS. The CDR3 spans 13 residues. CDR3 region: CASRGTGGTEAFF. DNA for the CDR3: TGTGCCAGCAGGGGGACAGGGGGCACTGAAGCTTTCTTT. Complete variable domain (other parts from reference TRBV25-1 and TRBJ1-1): EADIYQTPRYLVIGTGKKITLECSQTMGHDKMYWYQQDPGMELHLIHYSYGVNSTEKGDLSSESTVSRIRTEHFPLTLESARPSHTSQYLCASRGTGGTEAFFGQGTRLTVV.

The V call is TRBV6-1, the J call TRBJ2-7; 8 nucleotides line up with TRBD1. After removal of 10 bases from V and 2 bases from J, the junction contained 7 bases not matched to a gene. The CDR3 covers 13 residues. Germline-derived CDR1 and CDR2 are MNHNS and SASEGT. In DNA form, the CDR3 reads TGTGCCACCCAGACAGGGGACACCTACGAGCAGTACTTC. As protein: CATQTGDTYEQYF.

The CDR3 DNA reads as TGTGCCAGCAGCTCGACCCCCGGGACAGGGGGGGCGAATGAGCAGTTCTTC. It yields the protein CASSSTPGTGGANEQFF. This chain uses TRBV7-9 with TRBJ2-1, with 11 bases fitting TRBD1. Germline V CDR1 and CDR2: SEHNR, FQNEAQ (reference sequence). V dropped 4 bases and J dropped 7; count of bases not matched to a gene: 12. The CDR3 is made up of 17 amino acids.

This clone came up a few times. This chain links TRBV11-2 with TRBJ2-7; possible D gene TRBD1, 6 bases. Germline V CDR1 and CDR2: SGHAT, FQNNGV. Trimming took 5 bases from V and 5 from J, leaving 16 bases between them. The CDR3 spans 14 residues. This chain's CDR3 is CASSRQDQRDEQYF. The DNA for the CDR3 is TGTGCCAGCAGCAGACAGGACCAAAGGGACGAGCAGTACTTC.

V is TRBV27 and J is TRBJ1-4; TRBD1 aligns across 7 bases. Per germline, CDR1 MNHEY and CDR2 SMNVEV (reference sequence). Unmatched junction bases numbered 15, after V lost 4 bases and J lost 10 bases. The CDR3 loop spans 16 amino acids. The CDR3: CASSYNRGQLYGKLFF. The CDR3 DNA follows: TGTGCCAGCAGTTACAACAGGGGTCAGCTGTATGGAAAACTGTTTTTT. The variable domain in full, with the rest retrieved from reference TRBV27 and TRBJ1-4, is EAQVTQNPRYLITVTGKKLTVTCSQNMNHEYMSWYRQDPGLGLRQIYYSMNVEVTDKGDVPEGYKVSRKEKRNFPLILESPSPNQTSLYFCASSYNRGQLYGKLFFGSGTQLSVL.

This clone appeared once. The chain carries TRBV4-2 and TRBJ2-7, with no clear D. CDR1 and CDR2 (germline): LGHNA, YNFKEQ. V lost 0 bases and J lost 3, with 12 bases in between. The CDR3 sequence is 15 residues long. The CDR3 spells CASSQDKLLNYEQYF. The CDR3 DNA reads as TGTGCCAGCAGCCAAGACAAGTTACTTAACTACGAGCAGTACTTC.

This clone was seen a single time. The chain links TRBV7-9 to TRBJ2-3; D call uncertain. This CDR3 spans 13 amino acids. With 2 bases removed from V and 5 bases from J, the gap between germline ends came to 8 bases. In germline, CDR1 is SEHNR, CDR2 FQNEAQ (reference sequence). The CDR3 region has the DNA TGTGCCAGCAGCTTATCCTTATTAGATACGCAGTATTTT. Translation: CASSLSLLDTQYF.

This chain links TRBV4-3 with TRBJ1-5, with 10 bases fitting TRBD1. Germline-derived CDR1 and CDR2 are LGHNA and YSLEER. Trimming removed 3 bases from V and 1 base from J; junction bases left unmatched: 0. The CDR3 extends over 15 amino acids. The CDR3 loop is CASSQDRGSNQPQHF. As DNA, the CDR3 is TGCGCCAGCAGCCAGGACAGGGGGAGCAATCAGCCCCAGCATTTT.

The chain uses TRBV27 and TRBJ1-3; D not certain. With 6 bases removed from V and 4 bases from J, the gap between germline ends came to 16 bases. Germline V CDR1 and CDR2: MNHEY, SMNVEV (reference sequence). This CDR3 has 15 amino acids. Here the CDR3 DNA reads TGTGCCAGCAGCCCCATTGGGGAGTCCGGAAACACCATATATTTT. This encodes CASSPIGESGNTIYF.

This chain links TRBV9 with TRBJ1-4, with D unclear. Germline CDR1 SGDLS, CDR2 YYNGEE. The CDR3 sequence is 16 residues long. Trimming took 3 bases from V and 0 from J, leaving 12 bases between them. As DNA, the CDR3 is TGTGCCAGCAGCGGAGACGCAGGCACAACTAATGAAAAACTGTTTTTT. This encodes CASSGDAGTTNEKLFF.

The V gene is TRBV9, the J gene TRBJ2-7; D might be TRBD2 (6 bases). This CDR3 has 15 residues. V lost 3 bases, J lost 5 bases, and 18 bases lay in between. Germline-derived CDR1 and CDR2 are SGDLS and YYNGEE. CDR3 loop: CASSGANAGFDEQYF. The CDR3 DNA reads TGTGCCAGCAGCGGGGCTAACGCGGGGTTTGACGAGCAGTACTTC. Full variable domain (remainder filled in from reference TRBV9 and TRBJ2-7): DSGVTQTPKHLITATGQRVTLRCSPRSGDLSVYWYQQSLDQGLQFLIQYYNGEERAKGNILERFSAQQFPDLHSELNLSSLELGDSALYFCASSGANAGFDEQYFGPGTRLTVT.

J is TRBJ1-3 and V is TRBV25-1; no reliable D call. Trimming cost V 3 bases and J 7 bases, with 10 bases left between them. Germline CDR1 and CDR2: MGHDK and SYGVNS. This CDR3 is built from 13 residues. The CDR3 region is CASSEGVGNTIYF. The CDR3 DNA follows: TGTGCCAGCAGTGAGGGCGTTGGTAACACCATATATTTT.

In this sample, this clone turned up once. The CDR3: CASSYLGGGTEAFF. DNA of the CDR3: TGTGCCAGCAGTTATCTGGGCGGAGGTACTGAAGCTTTCTTT. The rearrangement joins TRBV2 to TRBJ1-1; no definite D call. V was shortened by 5 bases and J by 5 bases, with 15 bases between the two germline ends. There are 14 residues in the CDR3. Per germline, CDR1 SNHLY and CDR2 FYNNEI.

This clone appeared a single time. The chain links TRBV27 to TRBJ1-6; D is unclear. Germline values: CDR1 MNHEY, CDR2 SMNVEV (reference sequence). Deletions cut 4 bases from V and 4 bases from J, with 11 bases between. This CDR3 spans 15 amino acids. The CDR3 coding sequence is TGTGCCAGCAGTTGGGCGGGCGGATATAATTCACCCCTCCACTTT. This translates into CASSWAGGYNSPLHF.

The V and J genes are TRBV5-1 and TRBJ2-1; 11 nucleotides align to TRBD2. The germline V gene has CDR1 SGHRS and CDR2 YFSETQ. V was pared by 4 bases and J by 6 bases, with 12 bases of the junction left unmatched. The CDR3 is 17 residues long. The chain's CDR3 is CASSRGGLAAGVNEQFF. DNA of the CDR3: TGCGCCAGCAGCCGGGGGGGACTAGCGGCGGGGGTCAATGAGCAGTTCTTC. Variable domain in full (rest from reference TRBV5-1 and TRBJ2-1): KAGVTQTPRYLIKTRGQQVTLSCSPISGHRSVSWYQQTPGQGLQFLFEYFSETQRNKGNFPGRFSGRQFSNSRSEMNVSTLELGDSALYLCASSRGGLAAGVNEQFFGPGTRLTVL.

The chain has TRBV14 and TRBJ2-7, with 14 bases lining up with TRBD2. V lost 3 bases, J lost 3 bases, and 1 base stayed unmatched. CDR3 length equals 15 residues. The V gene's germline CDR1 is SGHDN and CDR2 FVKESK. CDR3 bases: TGTGCCAGCAGCCAGGGACTAGCGGGGGTCTACGAGCAGTACTTC. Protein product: CASSQGLAGVYEQYF.

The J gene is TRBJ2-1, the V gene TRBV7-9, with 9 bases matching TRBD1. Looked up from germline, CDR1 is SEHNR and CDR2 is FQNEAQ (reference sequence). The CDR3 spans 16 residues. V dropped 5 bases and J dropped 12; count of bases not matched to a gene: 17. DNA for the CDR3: TGTGCCAGCAGCCCCCCCTTCAGGGACAGGGATCAAGGGCAGTTCTTC. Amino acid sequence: CASSPPFRDRDQGQFF.

The CDR3 protein is CASSYDLTRTGELFF. DNA of the CDR3: TGTGCCAGCAGTTACGATCTGACTCGCACCGGGGAGCTGTTTTTT. This chain joins TRBV6-5 and TRBJ2-2; D ambiguous. Germline V gives CDR1 MNHEY, CDR2 SVGAGI. CDR3 length: 15 amino acids. The V and J ends lost 2 bases and 4 bases respectively, with 11 bases between them.

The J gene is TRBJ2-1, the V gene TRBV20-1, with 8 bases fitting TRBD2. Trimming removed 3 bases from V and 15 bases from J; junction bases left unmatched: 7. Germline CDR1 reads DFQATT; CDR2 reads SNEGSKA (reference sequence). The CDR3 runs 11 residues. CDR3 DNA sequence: TGCAGTGCTAGCCGGGGGGGACTGAGGTTCTTC. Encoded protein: CSASRGGLRFF.